Each of the 8 T cell receptor beta chains below was sequenced from the same sample in a study of blood T cell repertoires in COVID-19. Only in-frame clones appear in the TCRdb table, and some are missing; sequencing was by immunoSEQ multiplex PCR. The data show 300,000 to 400,000 clones, 80% to 90% seen once. Specimen: PBMCs or T cells enriched from blood (not recorded which). These receptors all come from a man aged 30 to 39 who had recovered from COVID-19.

The chain joins TRBV2 to TRBJ2-3; D remains unclear. V gave up 3 bases and J gave up 0 bases, with 10 bases separating them. This CDR3 spans 15 amino acids. From germline, CDR1 is SNHLY and CDR2 FYNNEI. CDR3 nucleotide sequence: TGTGCCAGCAGTGAGGCGGTTCTGAGCACAGATACGCAGTATTTT. Its protein product is CASSEAVLSTDTQYF.

This rearrangement joins TRBV6-7 to TRBJ2-2; maybe TRBD1 (5 bases). TRBV6-7 is filed as an ORF, its function uncertain. Deletions cut 6 bases from V and 1 base from J, with 18 bases between. The CDR3 spans 17 residues. DNA of the CDR3: TGTGCCAGCAGGGGCGTTGGGGCTCTAAAGAACACCGGGGAGCTGTTTTTT. This sequence encodes CASRGVGALKNTGELFF.

The chain links TRBV2 to TRBJ1-6; unclear D gene. Germline V gene lookup returns CDR1 SNHLY and CDR2 FYNNEI. V dropped 8 bases and J dropped 0 bases, with 8 bases sitting between them. The CDR3 has 14 residues. CDR3: CASGESSYNSPLHF. The DNA for the CDR3 is TGTGCCAGCGGGGAGAGCTCCTATAATTCACCCCTCCACTTT.

The chain combines TRBV13 with TRBJ2-5; 7 nucleotides agree with TRBD1. The V and J ends lost 1 base and 3 bases, in that order; junction bases with no gene match: 8. Germline V gene sequence: CDR1 PRHDT, CDR2 FYEKMQ (reference sequence). The CDR3 length is 16 residues. Written as DNA, the CDR3 is TGTGCCAGCAGCTTAGTACCAGGGGGACCGGAAGAGACCCAGTACTTC. It codes for CASSLVPGGPEETQYF. The full variable domain, its missing parts supplied by reference TRBV13 and TRBJ2-5, is AAGVIQSPRHLIKEKRETATLKCYPIPRHDTVYWYQQGPGQDPQFLISFYEKMQSDKGSIPDRFSAQQFSDYHSELNMSSLELGDSALYFCASSLVPGGPEETQYFGPGTRLLVL.

The chain links TRBV5-6 to TRBJ2-7; 11 bases line up with TRBD1. The germline V gene has CDR1 SGHDT and CDR2 YYEEEE. The trim removed 4 bases at V and 5 bases at J, leaving 5 bases unmatched. This CDR3 is built from 14 residues. The CDR3 region is CASSSGTGGHEQYF. CDR3 DNA: TGTGCCAGCAGCAGCGGGACAGGGGGTCACGAGCAGTACTTC. Full variable domain (rest looked up from reference TRBV5-6 and TRBJ2-7): DAGVTQSPTHLIKTRGQQVTLRCSPKSGHDTVSWYQQALGQGPQFIFQYYEEEERQRGNFPDRFSGHQFPNYSSELNVNALLLGDSALYLCASSSGTGGHEQYFGPGTRLTVT.

This rearrangement joins TRBV7-3 to TRBJ2-5; 14 bases align to TRBD2. CDR1 SGHTA and CDR2 FQGTGA come from the germline V gene. The CDR3 spans 18 residues. After removal of 5 bases from V and 0 bases from J, the junction contained 8 bases not matched to a gene. CDR3 region: CASSKGLAGASYQETQYF. The DNA of the CDR3 is TGTGCCAGCAGCAAGGGACTAGCGGGGGCCTCGTACCAAGAGACCCAGTACTTC.

The CDR3 DNA follows: TGTGCCAGCAGTTATTACCGGGACAAGTACAATGAGCAGTTCTTC. It translates to CASSYYRDKYNEQFF. J is TRBJ2-1 and V is TRBV28; D possibly corresponds to TRBD1 (6 bases). The CDR3 sequence is 15 residues long. Germline V gene lookup returns CDR1 MDHEN and CDR2 SYDVKM. The V end lost 4 bases, the J end lost 4 bases, and 14 bases lay between the germline ends. The entire variable domain, with the rest obtained from reference TRBV28 and TRBJ2-1, is as follows: DVKVTQSSRYLVKRTGEKVFLECVQDMDHENMFWYRQDPGLGLRLIYFSYDVKMKEKGDIPEGYSVSREKKERFSLILESASTNQTSMYLCASSYYRDKYNEQFFGPGTRLTVL.

This clone was observed once. The chain recombines TRBV27 with TRBJ2-2; D possibly corresponds to TRBD1 (6 bases). The CDR3 is 13 residues long. Deletions cut 5 bases from V and 4 bases from J, with 8 bases between. Germline V CDR1 and CDR2: MNHEY, SMNVEV (reference sequence). The CDR3, as DNA: TGTGCCAGCAGTCAACAGGGCACCGGGGAGCTGTTTTTT. Amino acids: CASSQQGTGELFF.